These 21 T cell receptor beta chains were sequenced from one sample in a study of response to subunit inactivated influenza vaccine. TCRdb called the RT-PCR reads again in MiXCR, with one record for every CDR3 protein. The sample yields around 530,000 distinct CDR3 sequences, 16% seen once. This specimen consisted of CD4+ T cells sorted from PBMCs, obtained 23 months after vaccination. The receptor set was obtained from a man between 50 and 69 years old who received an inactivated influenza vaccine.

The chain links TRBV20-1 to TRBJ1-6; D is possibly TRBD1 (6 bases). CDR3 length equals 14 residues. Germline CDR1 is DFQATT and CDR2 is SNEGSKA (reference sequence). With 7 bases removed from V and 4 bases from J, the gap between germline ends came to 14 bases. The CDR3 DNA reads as TGCAGTGTGGCGTTCAGGGGATATAATTCACCCCTCCACTTT. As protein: CSVAFRGYNSPLHF.

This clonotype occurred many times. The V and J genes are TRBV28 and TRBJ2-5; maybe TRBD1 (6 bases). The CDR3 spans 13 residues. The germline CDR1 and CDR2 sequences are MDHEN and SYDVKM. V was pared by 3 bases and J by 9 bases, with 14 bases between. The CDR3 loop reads CASSFPSPGAQYF. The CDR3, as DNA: TGTGCCAGCAGTTTTCCCTCACCAGGGGCCCAGTACTTC.

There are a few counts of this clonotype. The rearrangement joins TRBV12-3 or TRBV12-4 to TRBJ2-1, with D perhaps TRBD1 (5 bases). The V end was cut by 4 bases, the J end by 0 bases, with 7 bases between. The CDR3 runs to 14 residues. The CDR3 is CASSYRSSYNEQFF. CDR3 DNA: TGTGCCAGCAGTTACAGGAGCTCCTACAATGAGCAGTTCTTC.

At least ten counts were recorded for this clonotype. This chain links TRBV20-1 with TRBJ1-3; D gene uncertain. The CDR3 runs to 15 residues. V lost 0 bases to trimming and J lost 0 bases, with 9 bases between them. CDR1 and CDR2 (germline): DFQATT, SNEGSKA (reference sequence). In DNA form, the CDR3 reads TGCAGTGCTAGAGATCGGATGGGCTCTGGAAACACCATATATTTT. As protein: CSARDRMGSGNTIYF.

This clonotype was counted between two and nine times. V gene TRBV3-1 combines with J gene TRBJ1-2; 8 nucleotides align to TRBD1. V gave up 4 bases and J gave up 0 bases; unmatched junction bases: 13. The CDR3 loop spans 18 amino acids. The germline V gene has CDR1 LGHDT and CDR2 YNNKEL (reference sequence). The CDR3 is CASSLTGQGNLANYGYTF. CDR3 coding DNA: TGTGCCAGCAGCCTCACCGGACAGGGTAATTTGGCTAACTATGGCTACACCTTC.

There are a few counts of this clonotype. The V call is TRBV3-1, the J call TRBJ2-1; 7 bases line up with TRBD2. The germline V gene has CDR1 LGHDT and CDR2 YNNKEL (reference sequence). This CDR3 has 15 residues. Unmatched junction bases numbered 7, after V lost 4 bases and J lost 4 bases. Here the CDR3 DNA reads TGTGCCAGCAGCCCCGGGGGACTACAATACAATGAGCAGTTCTTC. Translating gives CASSPGGLQYNEQFF.

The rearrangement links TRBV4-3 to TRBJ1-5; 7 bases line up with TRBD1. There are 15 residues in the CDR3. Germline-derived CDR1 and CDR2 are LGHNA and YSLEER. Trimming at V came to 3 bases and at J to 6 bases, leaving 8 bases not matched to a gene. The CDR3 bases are TGCGCCAGCAGCCAGTACAGGGGTAGCGGTCAGCCCCAGCATTTT. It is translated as CASSQYRGSGQPQHF.

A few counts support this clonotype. In DNA form, the CDR3 reads TGCAGCATCAGCCCCGGACAAGAGACCCAGTACTTC. This sequence encodes CSISPGQETQYF. The V and J genes are TRBV29-1 and TRBJ2-5; D gene unclear. Trimming stripped 8 bases from V and 2 bases from J, with 12 bases between. CDR3 length: 12 amino acids. Germline CDR1 SQVTM, CDR2 ANQGSEA.

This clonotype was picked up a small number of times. The CDR3 nucleotides are TGCAGTGCCCGGACTAGCGGGGATACGCAGTATTTT. It specifies CSARTSGDTQYF. The rearrangement joins TRBV20-1 to TRBJ2-3; 11 bases fit TRBD2. This CDR3 comprises 12 residues. Looked up from germline, CDR1 is DFQATT and CDR2 is SNEGSKA (reference sequence). With 6 bases clipped from V and 6 bases from J, the junction kept 2 bases outside the gene matches.

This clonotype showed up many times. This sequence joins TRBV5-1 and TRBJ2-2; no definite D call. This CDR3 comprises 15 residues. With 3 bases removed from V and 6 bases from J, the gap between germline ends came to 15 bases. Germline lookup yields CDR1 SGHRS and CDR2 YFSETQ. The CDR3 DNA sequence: TGCGCCAGCAGCTCCCTATCCAGGTCGTCCGGGGAGCTGTTTTTT. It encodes CASSSLSRSSGELFF. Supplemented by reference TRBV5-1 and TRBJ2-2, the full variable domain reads KAGVTQTPRYLIKTRGQQVTLSCSPISGHRSVSWYQQTPGQGLQFLFEYFSETQRNKGNFPGRFSGRQFSNSRSEMNVSTLELGDSALYLCASSSLSRSSGELFFGEGSRLTVL.

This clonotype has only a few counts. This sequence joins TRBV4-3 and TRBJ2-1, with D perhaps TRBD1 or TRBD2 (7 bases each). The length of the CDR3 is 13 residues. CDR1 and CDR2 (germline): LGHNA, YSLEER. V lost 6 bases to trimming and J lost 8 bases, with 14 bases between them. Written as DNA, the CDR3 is TGCGCCAGCAGAGCCAGGGGGAGGGATGAGCAGTTCTTC. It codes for CASRARGRDEQFF.

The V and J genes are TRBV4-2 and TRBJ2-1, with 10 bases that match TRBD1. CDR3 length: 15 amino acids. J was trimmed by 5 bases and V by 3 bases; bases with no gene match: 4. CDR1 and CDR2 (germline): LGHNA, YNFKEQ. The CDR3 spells CASSQPGQGHNEQFF. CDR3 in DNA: TGTGCCAGCAGCCAGCCGGGACAGGGGCACAATGAGCAGTTCTTC.

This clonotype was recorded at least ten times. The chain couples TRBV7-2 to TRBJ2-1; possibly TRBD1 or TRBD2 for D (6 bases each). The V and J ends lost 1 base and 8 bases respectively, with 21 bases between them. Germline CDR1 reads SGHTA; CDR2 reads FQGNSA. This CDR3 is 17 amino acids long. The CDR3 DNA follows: TGTGCCAGCAGCTTAGTTTCCCGAGGGGGGTCTGGTTATGAGCAGTTCTTC. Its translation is CASSLVSRGGSGYEQFF.

The CDR3 is CASSPWHIPTQYF. DNA for the CDR3: TGTGCCAGCAGCCCGTGGCACATTCCTACGCAGTATTTT. The V call is TRBV5-8, the J call TRBJ2-3; D is undetermined. Trimming shortened V by 4 bases and J by 8 bases, and 14 bases separated the two germline ends. Germline lookup yields CDR1 SGHTS and CDR2 YDEGEE. CDR3 size: 13 residues.

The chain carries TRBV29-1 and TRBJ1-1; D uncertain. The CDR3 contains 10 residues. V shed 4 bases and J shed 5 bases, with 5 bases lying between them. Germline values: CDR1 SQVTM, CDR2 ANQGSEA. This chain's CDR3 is CSVVGTEAFF. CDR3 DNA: TGCAGCGTTGTAGGGACTGAAGCTTTCTTT.

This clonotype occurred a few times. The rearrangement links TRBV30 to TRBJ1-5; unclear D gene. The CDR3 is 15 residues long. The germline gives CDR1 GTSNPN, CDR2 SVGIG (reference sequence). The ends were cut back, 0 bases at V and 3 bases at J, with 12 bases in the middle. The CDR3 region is CAWSVEVGSNQPQHF. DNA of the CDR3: TGTGCCTGGAGTGTAGAGGTCGGCTCCAATCAGCCCCAGCATTTT.

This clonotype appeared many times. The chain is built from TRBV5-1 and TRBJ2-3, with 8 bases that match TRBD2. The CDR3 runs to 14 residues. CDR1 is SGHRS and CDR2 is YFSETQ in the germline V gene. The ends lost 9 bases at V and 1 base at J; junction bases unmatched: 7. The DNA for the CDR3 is TGCGCCACCAGAGCGGGAGACGGCACAGATACGCAGTATTTT. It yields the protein CATRAGDGTDTQYF. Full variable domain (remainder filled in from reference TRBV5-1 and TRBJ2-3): KAGVTQTPRYLIKTRGQQVTLSCSPISGHRSVSWYQQTPGQGLQFLFEYFSETQRNKGNFPGRFSGRQFSNSRSEMNVSTLELGDSALYLCATRAGDGTDTQYFGPGTRLTVL.

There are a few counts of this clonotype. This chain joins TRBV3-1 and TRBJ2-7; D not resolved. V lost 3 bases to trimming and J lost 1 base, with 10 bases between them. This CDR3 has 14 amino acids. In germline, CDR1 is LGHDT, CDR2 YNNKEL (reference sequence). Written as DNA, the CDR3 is TGTGCCAGCAGCCATCGCTGGAAGTCCTACGAGCAGTACTTC. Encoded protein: CASSHRWKSYEQYF.

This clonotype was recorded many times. The CDR3: CASSRGGNSNSPLHF. For the CDR3, the DNA is TGTGCCAGCAGTCGTGGGGGGAATTCAAATTCACCCCTCCACTTT. This rearrangement joins TRBV28 to TRBJ1-6, with D tentatively TRBD1 (5 bases). Germline CDR1 MDHEN, CDR2 SYDVKM. The CDR3 sequence is 15 residues long. V lost 5 bases and J lost 7, with 15 bases in between. The complete variable domain, with remaining parts taken from reference TRBV28 and TRBJ1-6, reads DVKVTQSSRYLVKRTGEKVFLECVQDMDHENMFWYRQDPGLGLRLIYFSYDVKMKEKGDIPEGYSVSREKKERFSLILESASTNQTSMYLCASSRGGNSNSPLHFGNGTRLTVT.

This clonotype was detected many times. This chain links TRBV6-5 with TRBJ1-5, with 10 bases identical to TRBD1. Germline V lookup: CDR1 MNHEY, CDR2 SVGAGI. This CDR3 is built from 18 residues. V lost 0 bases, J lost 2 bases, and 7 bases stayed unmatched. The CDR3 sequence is CASSYSDRGRYGNQPQHF. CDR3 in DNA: TGTGCCAGCAGTTACTCGGACAGGGGGAGGTATGGCAATCAGCCCCAGCATTTT.

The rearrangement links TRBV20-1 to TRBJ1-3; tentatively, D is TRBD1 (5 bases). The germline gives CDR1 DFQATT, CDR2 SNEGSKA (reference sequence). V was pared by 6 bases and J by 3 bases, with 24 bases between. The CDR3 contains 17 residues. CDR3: CSAPSRGGWGFGNTIYF. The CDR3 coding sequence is TGCAGTGCCCCATCCCGTGGGGGTTGGGGCTTTGGAAACACCATATATTTT.